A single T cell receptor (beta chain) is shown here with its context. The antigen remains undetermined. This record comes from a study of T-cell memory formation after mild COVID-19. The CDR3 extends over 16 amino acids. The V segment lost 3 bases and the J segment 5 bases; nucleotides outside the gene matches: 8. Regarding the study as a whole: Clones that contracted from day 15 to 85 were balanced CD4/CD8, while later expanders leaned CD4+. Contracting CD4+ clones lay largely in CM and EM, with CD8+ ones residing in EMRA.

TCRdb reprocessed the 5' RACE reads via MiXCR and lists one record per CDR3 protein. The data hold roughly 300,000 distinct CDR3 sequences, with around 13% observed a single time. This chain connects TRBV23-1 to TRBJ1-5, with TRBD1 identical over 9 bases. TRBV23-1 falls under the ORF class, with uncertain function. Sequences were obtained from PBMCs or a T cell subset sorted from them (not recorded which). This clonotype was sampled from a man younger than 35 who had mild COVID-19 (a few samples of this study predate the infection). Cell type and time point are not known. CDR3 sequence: CASSHRVRDRDQPQHF. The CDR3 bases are TGCGCCAGCAGTCATCGCGTCCGGGACAGGGATCAGCCCCAGCATTTT.